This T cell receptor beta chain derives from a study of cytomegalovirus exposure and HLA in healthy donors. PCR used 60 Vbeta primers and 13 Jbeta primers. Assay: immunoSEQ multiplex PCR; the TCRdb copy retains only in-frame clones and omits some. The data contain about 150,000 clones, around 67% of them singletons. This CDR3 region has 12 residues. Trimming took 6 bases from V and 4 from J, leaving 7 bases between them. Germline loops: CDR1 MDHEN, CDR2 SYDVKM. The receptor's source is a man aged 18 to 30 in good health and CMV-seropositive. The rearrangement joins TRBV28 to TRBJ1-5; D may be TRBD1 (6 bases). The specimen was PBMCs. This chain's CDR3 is CASRQGNQPQHF. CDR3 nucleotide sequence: TGTGCCAGCAGGCAGGGGAATCAGCCCCAGCATTTT.